The next 4 T cell receptor beta chains were all read from a single sample in a study of monozygotic twins with inflammatory bowel disease. No DNA is given; TCRdb re-called the 5' RACE reads and lists each CDR3 protein once. Listed are some 200,000 distinct CDR3 sequences; around 7.6% falls within the top ten. The sample taken for sequencing was blood. These receptors all come from a human donor with ulcerative colitis or Crohn's disease, or a healthy co-twin of an affected twin (not recorded which).

V gene TRBV25-1 combines with J gene TRBJ2-7; TCRdb outputs TRBD1, but without DNA this stays unchecked. There are 13 residues in the CDR3. In germline, CDR1 is MGHDK, CDR2 SYGVNS. The chain's CDR3 is CASSEMTATRQYF.

The chain employs TRBV5-1 and TRBJ2-1. The CDR3 spans 13 residues. In germline, CDR1 is SGHRS, CDR2 YFSETQ. CDR3 residues: CASSFGDANEQFF.

This chain's CDR3 is CASSVSGGKGEAFF. The chain carries TRBV2 and TRBJ1-1; TCRdb's D call of TRBD1 is untestable without DNA. The CDR3 has 14 residues. Germline V gene data show CDR1 as SNHLY and CDR2 as FYNNEI.

The J gene is TRBJ2-1, the V gene TRBV9; without DNA, the TCRdb call of TRBD1 cannot be checked. This CDR3 is built from 15 residues. Germline-derived CDR1 and CDR2 are SGDLS and YYNGEE. The CDR3 here is CASSETSGGYNEQFF.